The 23 T cell receptor beta chains reported below all come from one sample, sequenced in a study of CD4+ T cells in melanoma. Only in-frame clones appear in the TCRdb table, and some are missing; sequencing was by immunoSEQ multiplex PCR. The sample gives some 12,000 clones, approximately 66% of which show up once; 8.9% is in the top ten. Sequenced input: cells from a culture (not recorded whether cultured in vitro). Receptors were obtained from a human donor with melanoma.

The chain uses TRBV7-3 and TRBJ2-1; 8 bases are shared with TRBD2. The CDR3 is made up of 15 amino acids. Germline trimming cut 3 bases from V and 5 bases from J; bases unmatched to any gene: 6. Germline CDR1 is SGHTA and CDR2 is FQGTGA. The CDR3 spells CASSFLGGGNNEQFF. As DNA, the CDR3 is TGTGCCAGCAGCTTCTTAGGCGGGGGGAACAATGAGCAGTTCTTC.

The V and J genes are TRBV9 and TRBJ2-2; D might be TRBD2 (6 bases). The V gene lost 3 bases and the J gene lost 3 bases, with 15 bases spanning the gap. In germline, CDR1 is SGDLS, CDR2 YYNGEE. The CDR3 has 16 amino acids. The CDR3 DNA is TGTGCCAGCAGCGCCCCTAGGAGGGGCCACACCGGGGAGCTGTTTTTT. Residues: CASSAPRRGHTGELFF.

This clone rates as medium-sized (0.01 to 0.1%). V and J are TRBV2 and TRBJ2-2; a weak D match, TRBD1 (6 bases). The V end lost 7 bases, the J end lost 6 bases, and 15 bases lay between the germline ends. This CDR3 has 14 residues. Germline V gene data show CDR1 as SNHLY and CDR2 as FYNNEI. CDR3 in DNA: TGTGCCAGCAAGGTCTTGGGGGCAGCCGGGGAGCTGTTTTTT. Residues: CASKVLGAAGELFF. Full variable domain (rest looked up from reference TRBV2 and TRBJ2-2): EPEVTQTPSHQVTQMGQEVILRCVPISNHLYFYWYRQILGQKVEFLVSFYNNEISEKSEIFDDQFSVERPDGSNFTLKIRSTKLEDSAMYFCASKVLGAAGELFFGEGSRLTVL.

In this sample, this clone turned up a few times. The chain recombines TRBV29-1 with TRBJ2-5; TRBD2 matches at 12 bases. The CDR3 length is 13 residues. V gave up 4 bases and J gave up 4 bases; unmatched junction bases: 1. The germline V gene has CDR1 SQVTM and CDR2 ANQGSEA. The DNA of the CDR3 is TGCAGCGTTGGGGGACTAGCGGGAGAGACCCAGTACTTC. Translated: CSVGGLAGETQYF.

The rearrangement joins TRBV7-3 to TRBJ2-2, with 14 nucleotides matching TRBD2. Germline V gives CDR1 SGHTA, CDR2 FQGTGA. The CDR3 is made up of 19 amino acids. The junction had 7 bases not matched to a gene; V was cut back by 1 base and J by 3 bases. The CDR3 reads CASSLRNPGLAGDTGELFF. The CDR3 bases are TGTGCCAGCAGCTTAAGAAACCCGGGACTAGCGGGGGACACCGGGGAGCTGTTTTTT.

The table lists this clone with a few counts. The chain has TRBV6-1 and TRBJ2-7, with a tentative D call TRBD2 (6 bases). Per germline, CDR1 MNHNS and CDR2 SASEGT. V dropped 7 bases and J dropped 0 bases, with 13 bases sitting between them. CDR3 length: 14 residues. The CDR3 here is CASTLTGSSYEQYF. CDR3 nucleotides: TGTGCCAGCACCTTGACCGGGAGCTCCTACGAGCAGTACTTC.

On this clone itself: One junction end disagrees with the germline gene, perhaps due to a read error. The J gene is TRBJ1-1, the V gene TRBV6-6; perhaps TRBD1 as D (5 bases). Per germline, CDR1 MNHNY and CDR2 SVGAGI (reference sequence). The CDR3 consists of 13 residues. The CDR3 spells CASSYASPGNQSF. The DNA of the CDR3 is TGTGCCAGCAGTTACGCCTCCCCAGGGAATCAAAGCTTT.

The chain carries TRBV5-1 and TRBJ2-1, with 7 bases lining up with TRBD1. Trimming took 4 bases from V and 13 from J; bases not matched to a gene: 11. The germline gives CDR1 SGHRS, CDR2 YFSETQ. The CDR3 runs 13 residues. In DNA form, the CDR3 reads TGCGCCAGCAGCACGACAGGGAAGGGAACTCAGTTCTTC. Translated: CASSTTGKGTQFF.

The V and J genes are TRBV27 and TRBJ2-1; D gene unclear. CDR1 and CDR2 (germline): MNHEY, SMNVEV (reference sequence). Trimming removed 0 bases from V and 0 bases from J, with 6 bases in between. The CDR3 has 15 amino acids. The CDR3, as DNA: TGTGCCAGCAGTTTATCGAAGAACTCCTACAATGAGCAGTTCTTC. It specifies CASSLSKNSYNEQFF.

This clone appeared once. J is TRBJ1-4 and V is TRBV11-2; D may be TRBD1 (5 bases). The CDR3 length is 15 residues. V shed 5 bases and J shed 10 bases, with 20 bases lying between them. Germline assignment: CDR1 SGHAT and CDR2 FQNNGV. The CDR3 is CASSPLRGGRVKLFF. The CDR3 region has the DNA TGTGCCAGCAGCCCTCTCCGGGGCGGGCGGGTAAAACTGTTTTTT.

This sequence joins TRBV19 and TRBJ1-1; D may be TRBD1 (5 bases). CDR3 length: 15 amino acids. CDR1 is LNHDA and CDR2 is SQIVND in the germline V gene (reference sequence). The ends were cut back, 0 bases at V and 2 bases at J, with 10 bases in the middle. Here the CDR3 reads CASSIEEGINTEAFF. The CDR3 nucleotides read TGTGCCAGTAGTATAGAAGAGGGGATTAACACTGAAGCTTTCTTT. Full variable domain (rest looked up from reference TRBV19 and TRBJ1-1): DGGITQSPKYLFRKEGQNVTLSCEQNLNHDAMYWYRQDPGQGLRLIYYSQIVNDFQKGDIAEGYSVSREKKESFPLTVTSAQKNPTAFYLCASSIEEGINTEAFFGQGTRLTVV.

V is TRBV7-9 and J is TRBJ2-4; D perhaps matches TRBD2 (6 bases). CDR1 is SEHNR and CDR2 is FQNEAQ in the germline V gene (reference sequence). V was shortened by 3 bases and J by 1 base, with 10 bases between the two germline ends. The CDR3 is 15 amino acids. The CDR3 nucleotides are TGTGCCAGCAGCTTGACCGGGACTGCCAAAAACATTCAGTACTTC. Amino acid sequence: CASSLTGTAKNIQYF.

The rearrangement joins TRBV5-6 to TRBJ2-2; D gene unclear. Trimming cost V 4 bases and J 3 bases, with 13 bases left between them. The length of the CDR3 is 15 residues. Germline V gene lookup returns CDR1 SGHDT and CDR2 YYEEEE. CDR3 sequence: CASSPVMSDTGELFF. The CDR3 DNA reads as TGTGCCAGCAGCCCCGTGATGAGCGACACCGGGGAGCTGTTTTTT. The complete variable domain, with remaining parts taken from reference TRBV5-6 and TRBJ2-2, reads DAGVTQSPTHLIKTRGQQVTLRCSPKSGHDTVSWYQQALGQGPQFIFQYYEEEERQRGNFPDRFSGHQFPNYSSELNVNALLLGDSALYLCASSPVMSDTGELFFGEGSRLTVL.

The rearrangement joins TRBV27 to TRBJ2-7; a possible D gene is TRBD2 (5 bases). The CDR3 is 13 amino acids. Germline CDR1 reads MNHEY; CDR2 reads SMNVEV (reference sequence). V was shortened by 0 bases and J by 4 bases, with 7 bases between the two germline ends. This CDR3 is CASSLSGVYEQYF. CDR3 coding DNA: TGTGCCAGCAGTTTATCCGGGGTTTACGAGCAGTACTTC.

The table lists this clone with a few counts. This sequence joins TRBV5-1 and TRBJ1-1, with D perhaps matching TRBD1 (6 bases). The CDR3 has 12 amino acids. V was pared by 5 bases and J by 10 bases, with 15 bases between. Germline V CDR1 and CDR2: SGHRS, YFSETQ. DNA of the CDR3: TGCGCCAGCAGGGACCTACAGGGATCAGCTTTCTTT. Amino acid sequence: CASRDLQGSAFF.

The rearrangement uses TRBV18 and TRBJ1-5; D perhaps matches TRBD1 (6 bases). The CDR3 is 15 residues long. V dropped 6 bases and J dropped 5 bases, with 17 bases sitting between them. Germline lookup yields CDR1 KGHSH and CDR2 LQKENI. In DNA form, the CDR3 reads TGTGCCAGCTCCCTCGACAGGCTGGCCGATCAGCCCCAGCATTTT. Protein sequence: CASSLDRLADQPQHF.

The chain employs TRBV6-5 and TRBJ1-3, with D unresolved. V was shortened by 3 bases and J by 2 bases, with 8 bases between the two germline ends. Per the germline V gene, CDR1 is MNHEY and CDR2 is SVGAGI. The CDR3 is made up of 14 amino acids. The CDR3 bases are TGTGCCAGCAGTTATTTAGGAGCTGGAAACACCATATATTTT. Its protein product is CASSYLGAGNTIYF.

The table lists this clone with a few counts. The gene calls are TRBV18 and TRBJ2-7; D assignment may be TRBD1 or TRBD2 (6 bases each). The CDR3 is made up of 14 amino acids. The germline V and J ends were trimmed by 1 base and 2 bases, with 9 bases remaining between them. Germline assignment: CDR1 KGHSH and CDR2 LQKENI. The CDR3 loop is CASSPQGGTYEQYF. The CDR3 DNA is TGTGCCAGCTCACCACAGGGGGGTACCTACGAGCAGTACTTC.

The chain employs TRBV5-1 and TRBJ2-2; 13 nucleotides agree with TRBD2. The germline CDR1 and CDR2 sequences are SGHRS and YFSETQ. The CDR3 extends over 17 amino acids. Germline trimming cut 3 bases from V and 4 bases from J; bases unmatched to any gene: 6. The CDR3 protein is CASSYRTSGGGTGELFF. The CDR3 coding sequence is TGCGCCAGCAGCTACCGGACTAGCGGGGGTGGCACCGGGGAGCTGTTTTTT.

The chain is built from TRBV6-5 and TRBJ1-1; unclear D gene. This CDR3 spans 14 amino acids. V lost 7 bases, J lost 5 bases, and 17 bases lay in between. The germline gives CDR1 MNHEY, CDR2 SVGAGI. CDR3 coding DNA: TGTGCCAGCATCCAGGACCCTGGGAGGACTGAAGCTTTCTTT. Translation: CASIQDPGRTEAFF.

The rearrangement links TRBV2 to TRBJ2-3; D not certain. CDR3 length equals 15 residues. Per the germline V gene, CDR1 is SNHLY and CDR2 is FYNNEI. Trimming took off 0 bases at V and 6 bases at J, with 13 bases between the two ends. The CDR3 region is CASSEAGPPGDTQYF. The CDR3 nucleotides read TGTGCCAGCAGTGAAGCAGGGCCACCCGGGGATACGCAGTATTTT. The entire variable domain, with the rest obtained from reference TRBV2 and TRBJ2-3, is as follows: EPEVTQTPSHQVTQMGQEVILRCVPISNHLYFYWYRQILGQKVEFLVSFYNNEISEKSEIFDDQFSVERPDGSNFTLKIRSTKLEDSAMYFCASSEAGPPGDTQYFGPGTRLTVL.

The rearrangement links TRBV15 to TRBJ2-3; D uncertain. The length of the CDR3 is 14 residues. CDR1 LNHNV and CDR2 YYDKDF come from the germline V gene (reference sequence). V was pared by 5 bases and J by 4 bases, with 13 bases between. Written as DNA, the CDR3 is TGTGCCACCAGCCTGGGGTGGAAGGCAGATACGCAGTATTTT. This encodes CATSLGWKADTQYF.

This chain uses TRBV7-2 with TRBJ1-3, with D tentatively TRBD1 (6 bases). This CDR3 contains 16 residues. Trimming removed 2 bases at V and 0 bases at J, with 11 bases between. CDR1 is SGHTA, CDR2 FQGNSA, per germline. CDR3 nucleotides: TGTGCCAGCAGCTTATACACAGGGAGCTCTGGAAACACCATATATTTT. It is translated as CASSLYTGSSGNTIYF.